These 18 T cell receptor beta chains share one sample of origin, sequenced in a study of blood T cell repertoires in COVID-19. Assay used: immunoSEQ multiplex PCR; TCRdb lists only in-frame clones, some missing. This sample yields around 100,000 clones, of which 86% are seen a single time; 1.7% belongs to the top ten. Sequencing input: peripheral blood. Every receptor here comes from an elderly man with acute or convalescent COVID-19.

In nucleotides, the CDR3 is TGTGCCACCGCTCCGGTGCCTAGTAAAGAGACCCAGTACTTC. It encodes CATAPVPSKETQYF. The chain couples TRBV10-3 to TRBJ2-5; no clear D. V was clipped by 10 bases and J by 3 bases, with 18 bases between them. Germline lookup yields CDR1 ENHRY and CDR2 SYGVKD. CDR3 length: 14 residues.

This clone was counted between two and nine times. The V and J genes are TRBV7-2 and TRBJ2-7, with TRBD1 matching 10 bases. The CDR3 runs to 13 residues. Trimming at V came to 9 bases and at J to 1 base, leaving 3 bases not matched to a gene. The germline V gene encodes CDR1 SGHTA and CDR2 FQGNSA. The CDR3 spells CASRTGGSYEQYF. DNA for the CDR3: TGTGCCAGTCGGACAGGGGGATCCTACGAGCAGTACTTC.

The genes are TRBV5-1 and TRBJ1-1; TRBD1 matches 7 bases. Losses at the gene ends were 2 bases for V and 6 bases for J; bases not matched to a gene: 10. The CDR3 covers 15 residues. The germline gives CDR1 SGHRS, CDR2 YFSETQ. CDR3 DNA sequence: TGCGCCAGCAGCTTATCGCGGGACAGCCAAGCTGAAGCTTTCTTT. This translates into CASSLSRDSQAEAFF.

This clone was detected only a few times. CDR3 DNA sequence: TGTGCCGCGGGAGGTTCGGGAAACACCATATATTTT. It is translated as CAAGGSGNTIYF. The rearrangement uses TRBV10-3 and TRBJ1-3, with unresolved D. Germline CDR1 reads ENHRY; CDR2 reads SYGVKD. V gave up 11 bases and J gave up 4 bases, with 12 bases separating them. The CDR3 is 12 residues long.

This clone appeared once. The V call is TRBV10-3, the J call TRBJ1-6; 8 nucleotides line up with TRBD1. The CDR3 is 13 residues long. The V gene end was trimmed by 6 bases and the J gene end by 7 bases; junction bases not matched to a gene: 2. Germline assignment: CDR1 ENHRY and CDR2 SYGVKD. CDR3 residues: CAIRDRENSPLHF. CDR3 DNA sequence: TGTGCCATCAGGGACAGGGAGAATTCACCCCTCCACTTT.

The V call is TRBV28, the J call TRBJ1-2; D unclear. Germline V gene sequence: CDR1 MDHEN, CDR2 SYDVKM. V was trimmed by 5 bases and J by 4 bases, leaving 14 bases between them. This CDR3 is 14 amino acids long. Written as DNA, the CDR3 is TGTGCCAGCAGTCTACTAGGACGGGTCTATGGCTACACCTTC. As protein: CASSLLGRVYGYTF.

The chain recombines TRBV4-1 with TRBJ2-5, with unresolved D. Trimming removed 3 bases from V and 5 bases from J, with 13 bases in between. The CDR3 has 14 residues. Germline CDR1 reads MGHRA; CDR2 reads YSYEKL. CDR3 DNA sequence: TGCGCCAGCAGCCACCCGACTCCCCCCGAGACCCAGTACTTC. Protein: CASSHPTPPETQYF.

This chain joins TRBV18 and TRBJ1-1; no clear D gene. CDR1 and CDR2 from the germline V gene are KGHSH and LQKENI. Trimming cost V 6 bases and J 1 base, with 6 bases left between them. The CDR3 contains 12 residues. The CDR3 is CASSGQNTEAFF. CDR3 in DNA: TGTGCCAGCTCTGGGCAGAACACTGAAGCTTTCTTT. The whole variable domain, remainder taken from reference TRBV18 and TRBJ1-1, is NAGVMQNPRHLVRRRGQEARLRCSPMKGHSHVYWYRQLPEEGLKFMVYLQKENIIDESGMPKERFSAEFPKEGPSILRIQQVVRGDSAAYFCASSGQNTEAFFGQGTRLTVV.

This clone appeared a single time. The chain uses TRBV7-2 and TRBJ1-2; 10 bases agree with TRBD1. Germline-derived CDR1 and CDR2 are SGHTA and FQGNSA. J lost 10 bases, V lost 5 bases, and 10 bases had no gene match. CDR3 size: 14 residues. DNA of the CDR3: TGTGCCAGCAGCGCACAGGGACAGGGGTTCAACTACACCTTC. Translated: CASSAQGQGFNYTF.

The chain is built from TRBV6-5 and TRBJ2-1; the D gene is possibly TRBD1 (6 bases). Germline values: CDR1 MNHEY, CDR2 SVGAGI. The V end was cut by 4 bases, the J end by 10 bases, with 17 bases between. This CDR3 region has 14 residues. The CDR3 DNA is TGTGCCAGCAGTTCCCCAGGAAGGGGGACCGAGCAGTTCTTC. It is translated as CASSSPGRGTEQFF.

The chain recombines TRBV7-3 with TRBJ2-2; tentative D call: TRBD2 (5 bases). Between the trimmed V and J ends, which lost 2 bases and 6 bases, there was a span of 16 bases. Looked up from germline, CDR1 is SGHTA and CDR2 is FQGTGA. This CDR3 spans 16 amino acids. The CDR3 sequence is CASSLLPGLAAGELFF. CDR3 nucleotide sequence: TGTGCCAGCAGCTTATTGCCGGGATTGGCGGCCGGGGAGCTGTTTTTT.

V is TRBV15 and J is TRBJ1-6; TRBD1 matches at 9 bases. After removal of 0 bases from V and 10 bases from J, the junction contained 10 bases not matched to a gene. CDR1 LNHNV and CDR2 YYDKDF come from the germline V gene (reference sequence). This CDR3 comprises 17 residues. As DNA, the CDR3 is TGTGCCACCAGCAGAGAAAAGGGACAGGGACTGGACTCACCCCTCCACTTT. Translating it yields CATSREKGQGLDSPLHF.

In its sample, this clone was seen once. The CDR3 bases are TGTGCCAGCAGCATCTCTAGCGGGAGTAGCAATGAGCAGTTCTTC. Translated, it gives CASSISSGSSNEQFF. The chain is built from TRBV7-3 and TRBJ2-1, with 10 positions matching TRBD2. The CDR3 loop spans 15 amino acids. The V and J ends lost 5 bases and 6 bases, in that order; junction bases with no gene match: 7. CDR1 is SGHTA, CDR2 FQGTGA, per germline.

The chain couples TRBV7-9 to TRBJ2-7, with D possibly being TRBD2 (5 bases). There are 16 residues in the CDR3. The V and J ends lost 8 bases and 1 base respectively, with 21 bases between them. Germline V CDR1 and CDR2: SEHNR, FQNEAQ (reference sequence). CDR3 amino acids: CASSIDVAGESYEQYF. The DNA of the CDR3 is TGTGCCAGCTCAATCGATGTTGCCGGGGAATCCTACGAGCAGTACTTC.

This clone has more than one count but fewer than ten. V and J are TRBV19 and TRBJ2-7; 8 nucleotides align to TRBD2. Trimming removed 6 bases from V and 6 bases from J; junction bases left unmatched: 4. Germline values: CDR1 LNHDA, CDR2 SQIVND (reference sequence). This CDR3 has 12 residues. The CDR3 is CASRAGGSEQYF. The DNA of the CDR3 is TGTGCCAGTAGGGCGGGAGGATCCGAGCAGTACTTC.

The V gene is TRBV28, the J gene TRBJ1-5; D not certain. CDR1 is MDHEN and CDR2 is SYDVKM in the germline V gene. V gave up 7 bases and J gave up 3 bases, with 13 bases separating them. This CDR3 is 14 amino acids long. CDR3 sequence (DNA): TGTGCCAGCATCCGGAGAGGGTTCAATCAGCCCCAGCATTTT. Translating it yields CASIRRGFNQPQHF.

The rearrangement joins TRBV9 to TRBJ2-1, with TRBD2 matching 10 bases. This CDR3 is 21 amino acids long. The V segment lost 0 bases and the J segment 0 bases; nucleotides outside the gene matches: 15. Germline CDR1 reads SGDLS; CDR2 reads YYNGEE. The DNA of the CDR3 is TGTGCCAGCAGCGTAGCTCTGTGGGGACTAGCGCAAACGAACTCCTACAATGAGCAGTTCTTC. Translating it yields CASSVALWGLAQTNSYNEQFF. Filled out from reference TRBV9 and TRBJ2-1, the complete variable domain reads DSGVTQTPKHLITATGQRVTLRCSPRSGDLSVYWYQQSLDQGLQFLIQYYNGEERAKGNILERFSAQQFPDLHSELNLSSLELGDSALYFCASSVALWGLAQTNSYNEQFFGPGTRLTVL.

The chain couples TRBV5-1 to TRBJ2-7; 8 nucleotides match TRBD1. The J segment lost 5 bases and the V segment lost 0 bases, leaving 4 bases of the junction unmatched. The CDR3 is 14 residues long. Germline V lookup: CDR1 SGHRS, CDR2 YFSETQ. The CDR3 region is CASSLEGQDHEQYF. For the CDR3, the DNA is TGCGCCAGCAGCTTGGAGGGACAGGACCACGAGCAGTACTTC. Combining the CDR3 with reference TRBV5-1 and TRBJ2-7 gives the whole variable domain KAGVTQTPRYLIKTRGQQVTLSCSPISGHRSVSWYQQTPGQGLQFLFEYFSETQRNKGNFPGRFSGRQFSNSRSEMNVSTLELGDSALYLCASSLEGQDHEQYFGPGTRLTVT.